Presented here are 7 T cell receptor beta chains from one specimen sequenced in a study of spatial heterogeneity in lung cancer. TCRdb independently ran MiXCR on the 5' RACE reads; one entry per CDR3 protein. The profile covers more than 95,000 distinct CDR3 sequences, with less than 15% appearing a single time and around a sixth taken by the ten largest. This sample's time point: blood at routine non-recurrence follow-up after resection. From tumor, nontumor lung or frozen PBMC, whole RNA was taken unsorted for sequencing. The sample in question was PBMCs, obtained at follow-up. All receptors derive from a male donor with early-stage non-small cell lung cancer.

This clonotype was observed many times. The chain has TRBV7-2 and TRBJ2-3; D is ambiguous. The CDR3 is 10 amino acids. V was trimmed by 4 bases and J by 8 bases, leaving 4 bases between them. Germline V gene lookup returns CDR1 SGHTA and CDR2 FQGNSA. The CDR3 loop reads CASSSPTQYF. Here the CDR3 DNA reads TGTGCCAGCAGCTCCCCTACGCAGTATTTT.

The chain combines TRBV28 with TRBJ2-5; no clear D gene. The germline V and J ends were trimmed by 6 bases and 9 bases, with 14 bases remaining between them. CDR1 and CDR2 (germline): MDHEN, SYDVKM. This CDR3 has 12 residues. Written as DNA, the CDR3 is TGTGCCAGCAGCCGGGCCTCTTTGCCCCAGTACTTC. It specifies CASSRASLPQYF.

This clonotype occurred a few times. The chain uses TRBV6-6 and TRBJ2-2; 9 bases map to TRBD2. The CDR3 loop spans 16 amino acids. The V gene end was trimmed by 6 bases and the J gene end by 1 base; junction bases not matched to a gene: 6. The germline V gene encodes CDR1 MNHNY and CDR2 SVGAGI (reference sequence). DNA for the CDR3: TGTGCCAGCAGATCCTTTAGCGGGGGGAACACCGGGGAGCTGTTTTTT. Amino acids: CASRSFSGGNTGELFF.

The chain is built from TRBV5-1 and TRBJ1-5; unclear D gene. The CDR3 contains 16 residues. CDR1 SGHRS and CDR2 YFSETQ come from the germline V gene. V was shortened by 0 bases and J by 2 bases, with 12 bases between the two germline ends. CDR3 in amino acids: CASSLAPIRGNQPQHF. DNA of the CDR3: TGCGCCAGCAGCTTGGCCCCAATTAGGGGCAATCAGCCCCAGCATTTT. Combining the CDR3 with reference TRBV5-1 and TRBJ1-5 gives the whole variable domain KAGVTQTPRYLIKTRGQQVTLSCSPISGHRSVSWYQQTPGQGLQFLFEYFSETQRNKGNFPGRFSGRQFSNSRSEMNVSTLELGDSALYLCASSLAPIRGNQPQHFGDGTRLSIL.

This clonotype has at least ten counts. The chain uses TRBV7-9 and TRBJ2-1, with D tentatively TRBD1 (6 bases). The CDR3 is made up of 17 amino acids. Germline CDR1 reads SEHNR; CDR2 reads FQNEAQ (reference sequence). V lost 5 bases and J 0 bases, leaving 17 bases between the germline ends. Written as DNA, the CDR3 is TGTGCCAGCAGCCCCGAGGGACATCGGAGCTCCTACAATGAGCAGTTCTTC. This encodes CASSPEGHRSSYNEQFF.

This clonotype appeared a few times. The CDR3 coding sequence is TGTGCCAGCAGTTTATGGGGGCTCTACGAGCAGTACTTC. It yields the protein CASSLWGLYEQYF. V is TRBV28 and J is TRBJ2-7; tentative D call: TRBD1 (5 bases). The CDR3 is made up of 13 amino acids. Germline CDR1 and CDR2: MDHEN and SYDVKM. V dropped 0 bases and J dropped 3 bases, with 6 bases sitting between them. The variable domain in full, completed from reference TRBV28 and TRBJ2-7, reads DVKVTQSSRYLVKRTGEKVFLECVQDMDHENMFWYRQDPGLGLRLIYFSYDVKMKEKGDIPEGYSVSREKKERFSLILESASTNQTSMYLCASSLWGLYEQYFGPGTRLTVT.

The table lists this clonotype with many counts. The CDR3 DNA is TGCAGTGCAACCCCCGGACAGGCCCGTAATGAAAAACTGTTTTTT. This sequence encodes CSATPGQARNEKLFF. The chain recombines TRBV20-1 with TRBJ1-4; TRBD1 matches at 7 bases. CDR1 DFQATT and CDR2 SNEGSKA come from the germline V gene (reference sequence). The V segment lost 6 bases and the J segment 4 bases; nucleotides outside the gene matches: 11. The CDR3 is 15 residues long.